This TCR beta chain was profiled in a study of blood T cell repertoires in COVID-19. The V gene's germline CDR1 is MDHEN and CDR2 SYDVKM. The CDR3 covers 10 residues. Comments on this clone: At one end, the junction sequence differs from germline, possibly due to a read error.

Original processing methods: By means of reference gene primer amplification, nucleated cell counts were estimated. Measured with immunoSEQ multiplex PCR; TCRdb has only the in-frame clones, and not every one. The V and J calls and clone size are taken from that table; D and trimming were inferred from the DNA. The sample records around 200,000 clones, approximately 86% being singletons. The sequence derives from a man between 65 and 80 years old with acute or convalescent COVID-19. J is TRBJ1-4 and V is TRBV28; D not resolved. The sequenced material came from peripheral blood. In nucleotides, the CDR3 is TGTGCCAGCAGTTTGCTGCCTAGAAATTTT. Encoded protein: CASSLLPRNF.